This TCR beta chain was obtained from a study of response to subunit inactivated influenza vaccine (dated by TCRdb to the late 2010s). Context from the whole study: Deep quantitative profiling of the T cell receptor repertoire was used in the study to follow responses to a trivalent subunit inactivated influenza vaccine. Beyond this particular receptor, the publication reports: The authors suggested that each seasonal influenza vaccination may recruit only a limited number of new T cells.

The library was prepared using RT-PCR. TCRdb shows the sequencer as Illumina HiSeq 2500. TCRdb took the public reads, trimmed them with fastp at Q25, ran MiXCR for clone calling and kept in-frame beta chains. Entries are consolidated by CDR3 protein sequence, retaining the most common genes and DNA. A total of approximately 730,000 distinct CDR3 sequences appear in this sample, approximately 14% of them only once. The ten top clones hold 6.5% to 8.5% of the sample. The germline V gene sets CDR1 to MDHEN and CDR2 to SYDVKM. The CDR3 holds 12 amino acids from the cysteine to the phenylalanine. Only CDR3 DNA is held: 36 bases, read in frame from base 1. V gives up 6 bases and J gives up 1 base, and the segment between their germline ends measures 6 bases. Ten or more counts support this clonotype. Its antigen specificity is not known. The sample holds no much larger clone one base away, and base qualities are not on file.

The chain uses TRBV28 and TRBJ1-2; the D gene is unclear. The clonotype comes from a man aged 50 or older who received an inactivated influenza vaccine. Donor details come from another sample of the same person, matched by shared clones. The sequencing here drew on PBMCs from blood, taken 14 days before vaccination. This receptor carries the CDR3 CASSTLNYGYTF. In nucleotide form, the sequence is TGTGCCAGCAGCACTCTTAACTATGGCTACACCTTC.